This is a list of T cell receptor beta chains from one sample in a study of follicular helper T cells after annual influenza vaccination. TCRdb's copy holds only in-frame clones and misses some; the assay was immunoSEQ multiplex PCR. The table lists 9,000 to 10,000 clones, about 90% of them singletons, with around 0.45% in the top ten. Sequencing used CXCR5+ CD38- circulating T follicular helper cells from blood, obtained on the day of influenza vaccination. The receptors were gathered from an adult who received the influenza vaccine. Both conserved end residues are part of each CDR3. The D gene is left open where the match is weak. Some rows mark clone size as missing; the rest say once, few, many or name a class of expanded clone.

d_call	clone_size	v_call	j_call	cdr3_aa	cdr3_nt
-	few	TRBV27	TRBJ1-2	CASSMGGWGGYTF	TGTGCCAGCAGTATGGGGGGTTGGGGTGGCTACACCTTC
TRBD1	-	TRBV5-5	TRBJ1-6	CASSWGQVNNSPLHF	TGTGCCAGCAGCTGGGGACAGGTGAACAATTCACCCCTCCACTTT
-	once	TRBV4-3	TRBJ1-2	CASSQVIGGIYGYTF	TGCGCCAGCAGCCAAGTTATCGGGGGAATCTATGGCTACACCTTC
-	-	TRBV28	TRBJ1-6	CASWAGLSPLHF	TGTGCCAGCTGGGCAGGATTGTCACCCCTCCACTTT
TRBD2	-	TRBV7-2	TRBJ2-3	CASRASGGGTDTQYF	TGTGCCAGCAGGGCTAGCGGGGGAGGCACAGATACGCAGTATTTT
TRBD2	-	TRBV7-3	TRBJ2-6	CASSPSLAGVPSGANVLTF	TGTGCCAGCAGCCCATCCCTAGCGGGGGTCCCCTCTGGGGCCAACGTCCTGACTTTC
TRBD1	-	TRBV18	TRBJ1-5	CASSRDRDSGETQHF	TGTGCCAGCTCTCGAGACCGGGACAGCGGAGAAACCCAGCATTTT
TRBD1	-	TRBV2	TRBJ2-7	CASKDRPGGEQYF	TGTGCCAGCAAGGACAGGCCAGGGGGCGAGCAGTACTTC
-	once	TRBV7-9	TRBJ1-1	CASSPRTINTEAFF	TGTGCCAGCAGCCCGAGGACAATTAACACTGAAGCTTTCTTT
-	-	TRBV5-1	TRBJ1-1	CASSLQDTEAFF	TGCGCCAGCAGCCTCCAGGACACGGAAGCTTTCTTT
-	-	TRBV7-2	TRBJ2-1	CASSRDRIYEQFF	TGTGCCAGCAGCCGAGACAGGATTTATGAGCAGTTCTTC
-	-	TRBV14	TRBJ1-1	CASSQDWGGRDTEAFF	TGTGCCAGCAGCCAAGATTGGGGCGGGCGTGACACTGAAGCTTTCTTT
-	-	TRBV2	TRBJ1-3	CASRGIDRSSGNTIYF	TGTGCCAGCAGGGGAATCGACAGGAGCTCTGGAAACACCATATATTTT
-	-	TRBV5-1	TRBJ1-1	CASSLDRTNTEAFF	TGCGCCAGCAGCTTGGACAGAACCAACACTGAAGCTTTCTTT
TRBD2	-	TRBV4-3	TRBJ2-7	CASSQATSRNYEQYF	TGCGCCAGCAGCCAGGCGACTAGCAGGAACTACGAGCAGTACTTC
-	-	TRBV2	TRBJ1-4	CASSAGREEKLFF	TGTGCCAGCAGTGCCGGACGTGAAGAAAAACTGTTTTTT
TRBD1	-	TRBV5-1	TRBJ1-1	CASSFGTAMNTEAFF	TGCGCCAGCAGCTTTGGGACAGCCATGAACACTGAAGCTTTCTTT
TRBD1	-	TRBV5-6	TRBJ1-2	CASSYWEGAGGYTF	TGTGCCAGCAGCTACTGGGAGGGGGCAGGTGGCTACACCTTC
-	-	TRBV18	TRBJ1-1	CASSPPAGNLREGTEAFF	TGTGCCAGCTCACCACCGGCAGGGAATTTAAGGGAGGGAACTGAAGCTTTCTTT
-	-	TRBV10-2	TRBJ1-5	CASSETTGTQPQHF	TGCGCCAGCAGTGAGACCACAGGGACACAGCCCCAGCATTTT
-	-	TRBV30	TRBJ1-6	CAWSRSREWSPLHF	TGTGCCTGGAGCAGATCGAGGGAATGGTCACCCCTCCACTTT
-	-	TRBV21-1	TRBJ2-3	CASSTGTSELDEDTQYF	TGTGCCAGCAGTACCGGGACTAGCGAATTAGACGAAGATACGCAGTATTTT
-	-	TRBV6-5	TRBJ2-7	CASSYSKGEGFYEQYF	TGTGCCAGCAGTTACTCGAAGGGGGAGGGTTTCTACGAGCAGTACTTC
-	-	TRBV6-6	TRBJ1-5	CASSYSTLQPQHF	TGTGCCAGCAGTTACTCGACTCTACAGCCCCAGCATTTT
-	-	TRBV11-2	TRBJ2-1	CASSRDGTTLNEQFF	TGTGCCAGCAGCCGAGACGGGACCACTTTGAATGAGCAGTTCTTC
-	-	TRBV18	TRBJ1-4	CASSSTGANEKLFF	TGTGCCAGCTCATCGACCGGGGCTAATGAAAAACTGTTTTTT
-	-	TRBV7-2	TRBJ1-5	CASSLLPAGNQPQHF	TGTGCCAGCAGCTTACTCCCGGCGGGCAATCAGCCCCAGCATTTT
TRBD1	-	TRBV15	TRBJ1-1	CATSDRGRGDTEAFF	TGTGCCACCAGCGACAGGGGGCGCGGGGACACTGAAGCTTTCTTT
-	-	TRBV6-5	TRBJ1-2	CASSYSWGGDGYTF	TGTGCCAGCAGTTACTCCTGGGGGGGAGATGGCTACACCTTC
-	-	TRBV5-1	TRBJ1-2	CASSPGRLNYGYTF	TGCGCCAGCAGCCCCGGACGGCTTAACTATGGCTACACCTTC
TRBD1	-	TRBV18	TRBJ2-6	CASSGTGGNGANVLTF	TGTGCCAGCTCCGGGACAGGGGGCAATGGGGCCAACGTCCTGACTTTC
-	-	TRBV18	TRBJ1-1	CASSTLGDTEAFF	TGTGCCAGCTCAACATTAGGGGACACTGAAGCTTTCTTT
-	once	TRBV2	TRBJ2-7	CASGKGELTYEQYF	TGTGCCAGCGGCAAGGGGGAATTAACCTACGAGCAGTACTTC
-	-	TRBV18	TRBJ1-4	CASSPPEGRAGKLFF	TGTGCCAGCTCACCACCGGAGGGGCGGGCTGGAAAACTGTTTTTT
-	once	TRBV11-3	TRBJ2-3	CASSLGWPEGTDTQYF	TGTGCCAGCAGCTTAGGGTGGCCCGAGGGAACAGATACGCAGTATTTT
-	-	TRBV18	TRBJ2-2	CASSPTSSTGELFF	TGTGCCAGCTCACCAACTAGCAGCACCGGGGAGCTGTTTTTT
-	-	TRBV12-2	TRBJ1-2	CASRGAYGYTF	TGTGCAAGTCGCGGGGCTTATGGCTACACCTTC
TRBD1	-	TRBV29-1	TRBJ1-2	CSGGQGGDYGYTF	TGCAGCGGTGGACAGGGAGGGGACTATGGCTACACCTTC
-	-	TRBV7-6	TRBJ2-1	CASSRAQGSVDNEQFF	TGTGCCAGCAGCCGGGCGCAGGGGTCAGTAGACAATGAGCAGTTCTTC
TRBD2	-	TRBV7-2	TRBJ2-2	CASSLGPSSGGTTGELFF	TGTGCCAGCAGCTTAGGTCCCTCGAGCGGGGGGACCACCGGGGAGCTGTTTTTT
TRBD1	-	TRBV7-2	TRBJ2-3	CASSLRQGASDTQYF	TGTGCCAGCAGCTTAAGACAGGGGGCCTCAGATACGCAGTATTTT
-	-	TRBV11-3	TRBJ2-7	CASSLAGQGYEQYF	TGTGCCAGCAGCTTGGCCGGACAAGGCTACGAGCAGTACTTC
-	-	TRBV6-5	TRBJ1-4	CASSYKFSGMKEKLFF	TGTGCCAGCAGTTACAAGTTTTCCGGGATGAAGGAAAAACTGTTTTTT